The 8 T cell receptor beta chains reported below all come from one sample, sequenced in a study of cytomegalovirus exposure and HLA in healthy donors. Assay: immunoSEQ multiplex PCR; the TCRdb copy retains only in-frame clones and omits some. The sample comprises about 130,000 clones, about 91% of which are singletons, and approximately 1.1% rests with the top ten. The sample taken for sequencing was PBMCs. The receptors were sampled from a woman between 18 and 29 years old in good health and CMV-seronegative.

The sample holds a few counts of this clone. The chain couples TRBV6-6 to TRBJ1-6; 9 nucleotides line up with TRBD1. The V and J ends lost 6 bases and 8 bases, in that order; junction bases with no gene match: 5. The CDR3 spans 14 residues. CDR1 MNHNY and CDR2 SVGAGI come from the germline V gene (reference sequence). For the CDR3, the DNA is TGTGCCAGCAGAGGGGACAGGGACGATTCACCCCTCCACTTT. Its translation is CASRGDRDDSPLHF.

This clone was seen a handful of times. This chain links TRBV27 with TRBJ1-1, with 8 bases that match TRBD1. The V gene's germline CDR1 is MNHEY and CDR2 SMNVEV (reference sequence). The junction had 7 bases not matched to a gene; V was cut back by 5 bases and J by 8 bases. The CDR3 contains 13 residues. This chain's CDR3 is CASSQGADGEAFF. In nucleotides, the CDR3 is TGTGCCAGCAGTCAGGGGGCGGACGGGGAAGCTTTCTTT.

The V call is TRBV5-4, the J call TRBJ2-3, with TRBD2 matching over 7 bases. This CDR3 region has 19 residues. The V and J ends lost 0 bases and 0 bases, in that order; junction bases with no gene match: 13. Germline V lookup: CDR1 SGHNT, CDR2 YYREEE (reference sequence). CDR3: CASSLETSAGTHSTDTQYF. The CDR3 DNA sequence: TGTGCCAGCAGCTTGGAGACTTCAGCGGGAACCCACAGCACAGATACGCAGTATTTT.

The genes are TRBV4-3 and TRBJ2-2; 9 positions match TRBD2. Trimming took 0 bases from V and 4 from J; bases not matched to a gene: 3. This CDR3 is built from 16 residues. Germline V gives CDR1 LGHNA, CDR2 YSLEER. The CDR3 reads CASSQDAGGSTGELFF. CDR3 in DNA: TGCGCCAGCAGCCAAGATGCGGGAGGGAGCACCGGGGAGCTGTTTTTT.

This chain links TRBV6-4 with TRBJ2-1; 10 bases match TRBD1. V was pared by 6 bases and J by 10 bases, with 9 bases of the junction left unmatched. Germline V gives CDR1 MRHNA, CDR2 SNTAGT. CDR3 length: 14 amino acids. The CDR3 region is CASRQTGGKREQFF. The CDR3 bases are TGTGCCAGCAGGCAGACAGGGGGCAAGAGGGAGCAGTTCTTC.

The chain carries TRBV29-1 and TRBJ2-2, with 7 bases aligning to TRBD1. The trim removed 4 bases at V and 6 bases at J, leaving 8 bases unmatched. This CDR3 has 14 residues. Germline V CDR1 and CDR2: SQVTM, ANQGSEA. The CDR3 loop is CSVVAGGFAGELFF. In DNA, the CDR3 is TGCAGCGTTGTCGCAGGGGGATTCGCCGGGGAGCTGTTTTTT.

V usage is TRBV27 and J usage is TRBJ1-5; 8 bases match TRBD1. Germline V gene sequence: CDR1 MNHEY, CDR2 SMNVEV (reference sequence). The junction had 13 bases not matched to a gene; V was cut back by 5 bases and J by 7 bases. The length of the CDR3 is 16 residues. The CDR3 loop reads CASSPSTGAWEQPQHF. The CDR3 DNA is TGTGCCAGCAGTCCCTCGACAGGGGCCTGGGAACAGCCCCAGCATTTT.

The chain uses TRBV11-2 and TRBJ2-5, with 10 bases aligning to TRBD1. The CDR3 is 11 amino acids. CDR1 and CDR2 (germline): SGHAT, FQNNGV. CDR3 region: CATGGRETQYF. CDR3 DNA: TGTGCGACAGGGGGCAGGGAGACCCAGTACTTC. Full variable domain (missing parts from reference TRBV11-2 and TRBJ2-5): EAGVAQSPRYKIIEKRQSVAFWCNPISGHATLYWYQQILGQGPKLLIQFQNNGVVDDSQLPKDRFSAERLKGVDSTLKIQPAKLEDSAVYLCATGGRETQYFGPGTRLLVL.